The rows below give T cell receptor beta chains drawn from one sample of a study of T cells after yellow fever vaccination. TCRdb reprocessed the 5' RACE reads via MiXCR and lists one record per CDR3 protein. Here the sample spans 130,000 or so distinct CDR3 sequences, about 15% being singletons. The sequencing here drew on CD8+ T cells sorted from PBMCs, taken 5 days after the yellow fever booster vaccination. The receptors originated from a man between 18 and 35 years old who received the YFV17D yellow fever vaccine. CDR3s include the opening cysteine and the closing phenylalanine or tryptophan. The order of the fields is D gene, CDR3 length, V gene, J gene, clone size, CDR3 DNA, CDR3 protein. A D gene is named only where the DNA matches it firmly. Size tells how often a clone was seen (once, few, many) or the class of an expanded clone, and some rows leave it out.

TRBD2	16	TRBV11-2	TRBJ2-1	few	TGTGCCAGCCTCGGCCAGCGGGGGGGCCGCGTCCATGAGCAGTTCTTC	CASLGQRGGRVHEQFF
.	15	TRBV13	TRBJ1-2	.	TGTGCCAGCAGCTTTTTCAGTTCGATGAACTATGGCTACACCTTC	CASSFFSSMNYGYTF
.	16	TRBV6-4	TRBJ2-3	few	TGTGCCAGCAGTGACTCGACCGGGAGAGATCCCATAACGCAGTATTTT	CASSDSTGRDPITQYF
.	12	TRBV7-7	TRBJ1-5	.	TGTGCTAGCAGCCCTAGCAATCAGCCCCAGCATTTT	CASSPSNQPQHF
.	10	TRBV25-1	TRBJ2-7	few	TGTGCCAGCAGCCACTACGAGCAGTACTTC	CASSHYEQYF
.	14	TRBV6-2/TRBV6-3	TRBJ1-3	.	TGTGCCAGCACTGACAACACGGCGGGAAACACCATATATTTT	CASTDNTAGNTIYF
.	14	TRBV7-2	TRBJ2-1	few	TGTGCCAGCAGCTTAGTGCCTAGGGGGGACGAGCAGTTCTTC	CASSLVPRGDEQFF
.	13	TRBV11-2	TRBJ2-5	many	TGTGCCAGCAGCCCTTCGACATGGGAGACCCAGTACTTC	CASSPSTWETQYF
.	17	TRBV7-2	TRBJ2-5	few	TGTGCCAGCAGCCAGGGGACAGCGGGACCGTACCAAGAGACCCAGTACTTC	CASSQGTAGPYQETQYF
.	14	TRBV13	TRBJ2-1	few	TGTGCCAGCAGCTTAGAGGGGGGGAGCAATGAGCAGTTCTTC	CASSLEGGSNEQFF
.	13	TRBV7-9	TRBJ1-2	.	TGTGCCAGCATATTCGAAGAGAGCGATGGCTACACCTTC	CASIFEESDGYTF
TRBD2	13	TRBV7-6	TRBJ2-7	once	TGTGCCAGCAGCCAGGTCCGGGGGGACGAGCAGTACTTC	CASSQVRGDEQYF
TRBD2	15	TRBV7-2	TRBJ2-5	many	TGTGCCAGCAGCTTAGGGGGGGGAGGTGAAGAGACCCAGTACTTC	CASSLGGGGEETQYF
.	12	TRBV11-2	TRBJ2-5	few	TGTGCCAGCAGCTTAGGTTTAGGGACCCAGTACTTC	CASSLGLGTQYF
TRBD1	16	TRBV4-1	TRBJ2-5	few	TGCGCCAGCGGACGGTCGGGACAGGGGTTCGGAGAGACCCAGTACTTC	CASGRSGQGFGETQYF
.	12	TRBV4-1	TRBJ2-1	few	TGCGCCAGCAGCCAGGACACAGGAGAGCAGTTCTTC	CASSQDTGEQFF
.	16	TRBV7-9	TRBJ2-1	.	TGTGCCAGCAGCCCATCAGGGGTACTTTCCTACAATGAGCAGTTCTTC	CASSPSGVLSYNEQFF
TRBD1	19	TRBV7-9	TRBJ2-2	few	TGTGCCAGCAGCTCCAACTATGGGGACAGGGGGCGAGGTACCGGGGAGCTGTTTTTT	CASSSNYGDRGRGTGELFF
.	13	TRBV9	TRBJ2-5	many	TGTGCCAGCCAAGCAGGCGGCGAAGAGACCCAGTACTTC	CASQAGGEETQYF
.	13	TRBV5-5	TRBJ2-7	.	TGTGCCAGCAGCGGTACTTGGGGGGACGAGCAGTACTTC	CASSGTWGDEQYF
.	12	TRBV7-9	TRBJ2-5	few	TGTGCCAGCAGCTTCACAGGAGAGACCCAGTACTTC	CASSFTGETQYF
TRBD1	15	TRBV4-1	TRBJ1-3	many	TGCGCCAGCAGCCTCCAGGGGGCCGGTGGAAACACCATATATTTT	CASSLQGAGGNTIYF
.	14	TRBV11-2	TRBJ2-5	many	TGTGCCAGCAGCCCTTATAAGCTCCAAGAGACCCAGTACTTC	CASSPYKLQETQYF
.	12	TRBV27	TRBJ2-2	many	TGTGCCAGCAGTTGGGGATCCGGGGAGCTGTTTTTT	CASSWGSGELFF
.	15	TRBV9	TRBJ2-5	.	TGTGCCAGCAGCGTAGCCCAACCAGGACAAGAGACCCAGTACTTC	CASSVAQPGQETQYF
.	15	TRBV30	TRBJ2-3	few	TGTGCCTGGGGGAATTGGGCCACGCTGAAAGATACGCAGTATTTT	CAWGNWATLKDTQYF
TRBD1	13	TRBV7-6	TRBJ2-7	.	TGTGCCAGCAGCCCGGGACAGGGAGACGAGCAGTACTTC	CASSPGQGDEQYF
.	12	TRBV2	TRBJ1-2	few	TGTGCCAGCAGTGAAGCGCTTCCGGGTTACGCCTTC	CASSEALPGYAF
.	15	TRBV4-1	TRBJ1-2	.	TGCGCCAGCAGCCAAGCCCGAGGAGGCTTCTATGGCTACACCTTC	CASSQARGGFYGYTF
TRBD1	14	TRBV4-1	TRBJ1-1	few	TGCGCCAGCAGCCACAGACAGGGGGGTTCTGAAGCTTTCTTT	CASSHRQGGSEAFF
TRBD1	13	TRBV12-3/TRBV12-4	TRBJ2-1	few	TGTGCCAGCAGCAGGGGGCTGGGGAATGAGCAGTTCTTC	CASSRGLGNEQFF
.	13	TRBV6-6	TRBJ1-4	.	TGTGCCAGCAACCGGGCAGGAGGGGAAAAACTGTTTTTT	CASNRAGGEKLFF
.	15	TRBV9	TRBJ2-5	.	TGTGCCAGCAGCGGACACTATGGGGCGGCGGAGACCCAGTACTTC	CASSGHYGAAETQYF
TRBD2	15	TRBV11-2	TRBJ2-1	few	TGTGCCAGCAGCTTACACGGGGGGTCCTACAATGAGCAGTTCTTC	CASSLHGGSYNEQFF
TRBD1	12	TRBV12-3/TRBV12-4	TRBJ1-1	few	TGTGCCAGCAGTTTAGAGGGGGCCGAAGCTTTCTTT	CASSLEGAEAFF
TRBD2	17	TRBV6-6	TRBJ2-5	few	TGTGCCAGCAGTTACACCGCCGTAGCGGGGGCCGGGGAGACCCAGTACTTC	CASSYTAVAGAGETQYF
TRBD1	18	TRBV12-3/TRBV12-4	TRBJ2-5	few	TGTGCCAGCAGTGAACCCCCAGACAGGGGTGGAGTGTCAGAGACCCAGTACTTC	CASSEPPDRGGVSETQYF
.	17	TRBV11-2	TRBJ2-2	few	TGTGCCAGCAAGGAGGGACAACCATACCCGAACACCGGGGAGCTGTTTTTT	CASKEGQPYPNTGELFF
TRBD1	14	TRBV6-5	TRBJ1-2	few	TGTGCCAGCAGTTACCTACAGGGGGTGGATGGCTACACCTTC	CASSYLQGVDGYTF
.	11	TRBV12-3/TRBV12-4	TRBJ2-2	many	TGTGCCAGCAGTTTCGGGGGGGAGCTGTTTTTT	CASSFGGELFF
.	12	TRBV9	TRBJ2-2	.	TGTGCCAGCGAAGGACTTACCGGGGAGCTGTTTTTT	CASEGLTGELFF
.	13	TRBV15	TRBJ2-5	.	TGTGCCACGAGAACCACAGGGCCAGAGACCCAGTACTTC	CATRTTGPETQYF
TRBD2	17	TRBV19	TRBJ2-2	once	TGTGCCAGTAGTATTAGGCGGGGGTTGAGTAACACCGGGGAGCTGTTTTTT	CASSIRRGLSNTGELFF
TRBD1	15	TRBV7-9	TRBJ2-5	.	TGTGCCAGCACCCGACCTACAGGGGGCGAAGAGACCCAGTACTTC	CASTRPTGGEETQYF
.	15	TRBV20-1	TRBJ2-3	.	TGCAGTGCTAGAGATCGGGGGCGGTTCACAGATACGCAGTATTTT	CSARDRGRFTDTQYF
TRBD2	16	TRBV4-3	TRBJ2-3	few	TGCGCCAGCAGCCGGGCTCTAGCGGGGAACACAGATACGCAGTATTTT	CASSRALAGNTDTQYF
.	15	TRBV20-1	TRBJ2-3	many	TGCAGTGCCCGCCCCCCCAGGGGCGCCGTAGATACGCAGTATTTT	CSARPPRGAVDTQYF
.	16	TRBV6-5	TRBJ2-3	few	TGTGCCAGCAGTTACGGCAGCCTACGGAGCACAGATACGCAGTATTTT	CASSYGSLRSTDTQYF
.	17	TRBV6-5	TRBJ2-2	.	TGTGCCAGCAGTTACTACCCATCCCCAGCGAACACCGGGGAGCTGTTTTTT	CASSYYPSPANTGELFF
TRBD1	15	TRBV7-3	TRBJ2-1	few	TGTGCCAGCAGCCCGGCAGGGGGCATCTACAATGAGCAGTTCTTC	CASSPAGGIYNEQFF
TRBD1	15	TRBV2	TRBJ2-3	many	TGTGCCAGCAGGGGGGACAGGGGATCCGGGGATACGCAGTATTTT	CASRGDRGSGDTQYF
.	14	TRBV6-5	TRBJ2-7	.	TGTGCCAGCAGTTACGGCGGGGACCCCTACGAGCAGTACTTC	CASSYGGDPYEQYF
.	16	TRBV7-8	TRBJ2-6	.	TGTGCCAGCAGCACCCCAGGGTACTCTGGGGCCAACGTCCTGACTTTC	CASSTPGYSGANVLTF
TRBD1	15	TRBV6-6	TRBJ1-6	.	TGTGCCAGCAGTTACTCGAAGACAGGGAATTCACCCCTCCACTTT	CASSYSKTGNSPLHF
.	14	TRBV10-1	TRBJ1-1	.	TGCGCCAGCAGTGAGTCACCGGGGAACACTGAAGCTTTCTTT	CASSESPGNTEAFF
.	18	TRBV5-6	TRBJ2-1	few	TGTGCCAGCAGCTTGTTCCGGCCGGCAGGGGCCCAACTCAATGAGCAGTTCTTC	CASSLFRPAGAQLNEQFF
.	15	TRBV5-1	TRBJ2-1	few	TGCGCCAGCAGCTTGGCCTGGGCGGGGTACAATGAGCAGTTCTTC	CASSLAWAGYNEQFF
.	12	TRBV9	TRBJ1-4	few	TGTGCCAGCAGCGTCGGGGAGGGAAAACTGTTTTTT	CASSVGEGKLFF
TRBD2	14	TRBV2	TRBJ2-1	.	TGTGCCAGCAGTGAGCAGCGGGGGTACAATGAGCAGTTCTTC	CASSEQRGYNEQFF